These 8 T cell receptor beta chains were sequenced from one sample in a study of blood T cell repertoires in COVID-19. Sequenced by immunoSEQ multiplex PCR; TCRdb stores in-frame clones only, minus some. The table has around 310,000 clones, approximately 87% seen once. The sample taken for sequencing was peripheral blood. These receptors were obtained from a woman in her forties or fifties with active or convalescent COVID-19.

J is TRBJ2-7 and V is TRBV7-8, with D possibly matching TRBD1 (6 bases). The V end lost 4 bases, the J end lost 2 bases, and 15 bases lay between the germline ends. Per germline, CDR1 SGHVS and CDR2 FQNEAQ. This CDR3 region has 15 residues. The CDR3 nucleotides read TGTGCCAGCAGCTCCGGACAGATTGAGACCTACGAGCAGTACTTC. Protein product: CASSSGQIETYEQYF.

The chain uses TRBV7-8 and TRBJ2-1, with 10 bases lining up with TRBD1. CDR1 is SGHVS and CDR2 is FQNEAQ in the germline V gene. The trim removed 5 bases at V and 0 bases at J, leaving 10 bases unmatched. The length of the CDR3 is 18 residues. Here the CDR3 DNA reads TGTGCCAGCAGCGCGACAGGGGGCACTAAGGGCTCCTACAATGAGCAGTTCTTC. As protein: CASSATGGTKGSYNEQFF.

CDR3 protein: CASSNQGWNTGELFF. CDR3 DNA: TGTGCCAGCAGTAATCAGGGTTGGAACACCGGGGAGCTGTTTTTT. The chain uses TRBV28 and TRBJ2-2; possible D gene TRBD1, 5 bases. This CDR3 spans 15 amino acids. The germline V gene encodes CDR1 MDHEN and CDR2 SYDVKM. Between the trimmed V and J ends, which lost 5 bases and 1 base, there was a span of 11 bases.

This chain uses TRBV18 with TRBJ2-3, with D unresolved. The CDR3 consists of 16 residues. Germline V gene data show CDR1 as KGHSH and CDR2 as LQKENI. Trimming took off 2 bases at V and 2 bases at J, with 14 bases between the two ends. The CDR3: CASSPYHAQTTDTQYF. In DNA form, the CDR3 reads TGTGCCAGCTCACCATACCATGCACAGACCACAGATACGCAGTATTTT.

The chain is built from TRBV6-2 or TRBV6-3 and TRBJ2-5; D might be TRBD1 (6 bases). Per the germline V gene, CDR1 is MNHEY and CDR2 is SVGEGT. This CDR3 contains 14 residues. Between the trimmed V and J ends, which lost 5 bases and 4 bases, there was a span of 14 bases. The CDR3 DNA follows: TGTGCCAGCAGTGGGGCAGGGGTTCTAGAGACCCAGTACTTC. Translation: CASSGAGVLETQYF.

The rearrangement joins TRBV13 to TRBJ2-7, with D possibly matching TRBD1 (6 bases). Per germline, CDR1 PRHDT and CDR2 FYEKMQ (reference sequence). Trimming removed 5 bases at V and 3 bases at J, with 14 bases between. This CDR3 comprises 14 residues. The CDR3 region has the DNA TGTGCCAGCAGCCCCGGGACACGAAGCTACGAGCAGTACTTC. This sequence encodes CASSPGTRSYEQYF.

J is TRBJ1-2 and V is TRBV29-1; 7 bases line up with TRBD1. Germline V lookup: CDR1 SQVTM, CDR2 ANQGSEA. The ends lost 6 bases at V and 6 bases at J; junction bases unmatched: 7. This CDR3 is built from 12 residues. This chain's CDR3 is CSVPGTADGYTF. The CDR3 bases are TGCAGCGTCCCCGGGACAGCGGATGGCTACACCTTC.

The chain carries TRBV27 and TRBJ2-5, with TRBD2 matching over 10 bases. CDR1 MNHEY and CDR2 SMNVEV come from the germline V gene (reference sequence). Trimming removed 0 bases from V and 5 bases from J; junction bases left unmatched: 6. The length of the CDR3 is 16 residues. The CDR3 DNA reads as TGTGCCAGCAGTTTATCGAGCGGGGGGGTATTCGAGACCCAGTACTTC. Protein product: CASSLSSGGVFETQYF.